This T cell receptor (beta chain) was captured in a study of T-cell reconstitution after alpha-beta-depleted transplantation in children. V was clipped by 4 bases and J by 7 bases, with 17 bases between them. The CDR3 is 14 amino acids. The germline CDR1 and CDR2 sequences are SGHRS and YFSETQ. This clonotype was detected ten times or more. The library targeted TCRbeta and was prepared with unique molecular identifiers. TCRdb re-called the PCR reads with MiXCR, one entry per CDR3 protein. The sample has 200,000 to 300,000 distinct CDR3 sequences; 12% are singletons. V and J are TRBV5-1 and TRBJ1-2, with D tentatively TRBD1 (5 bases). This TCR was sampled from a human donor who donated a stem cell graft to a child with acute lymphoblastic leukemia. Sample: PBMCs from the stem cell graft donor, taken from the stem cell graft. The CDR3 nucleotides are TGCGCCAGCAGCCGAGAGCCGGGGGAGGGTGGCTACACCTTC. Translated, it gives CASSREPGEGGYTF.